Listed below are T cell receptor beta chains from one sample, sequenced in a study of blood T cell repertoires in COVID-19. The assay was immunoSEQ multiplex PCR, and TCRdb's table has in-frame clones only and misses some. This table has roughly 410,000 clones, around 91% appearing once. Sample: peripheral blood. The source of these receptors is a middle-aged woman with COVID-19, enrolled during active disease. Both conserved end residues are part of each CDR3. Each record gives: J gene, D gene, V gene, CDR3 length, CDR3 protein, CDR3 DNA. A D gene is named only where the DNA matches it firmly.

J: TRBJ2-7; D: -; V: TRBV29-1; length: 14; CDR3: CSVALLATAYEQYF; DNA: TGCAGCGTTGCACTGCTAGCGACTGCCTACGAGCAGTACTTC
J: TRBJ2-7; D: TRBD1; V: TRBV4-3; length: 15; CDR3: CASSQGSGGAYEQYF; DNA: TGCGCCAGCAGCCAAGGATCAGGGGGAGCCTACGAGCAGTACTTC
J: TRBJ1-2; D: -; V: TRBV19; length: 14; CDR3: CASSMQTANYGYTF; DNA: TGTGCCAGTAGTATGCAGACAGCTAACTATGGCTACACCTTC
J: TRBJ1-1; D: TRBD1; V: TRBV27; length: 15; CDR3: CASSLGTGPNTEAFF; DNA: TGTGCCAGCAGTTTAGGGACAGGGCCTAACACTGAAGCTTTCTTT
J: TRBJ1-1; D: -; V: TRBV28; length: 13; CDR3: CASRSGGNTEAFF; DNA: TGTGCCAGCAGGTCGGGTGGGAACACTGAAGCTTTCTTT
J: TRBJ2-1; D: TRBD2; V: TRBV7-2; length: 15; CDR3: CASSFGLAGSNEQFF; DNA: TGTGCCAGCAGCTTCGGACTAGCGGGAAGCAATGAGCAGTTCTTC
J: TRBJ2-1; D: TRBD1; V: TRBV19; length: 16; CDR3: CASSPFPGQGAGEQFF; DNA: TGTGCCAGTAGTCCTTTCCCGGGACAGGGGGCTGGTGAGCAGTTCTTC
J: TRBJ2-2; D: TRBD1; V: TRBV18; length: 17; CDR3: CASSLNRGPPDTGELFF; DNA: TGTGCCAGCTCACTAAACAGGGGTCCACCGGACACCGGGGAGCTGTTTTTT
J: TRBJ2-7; D: TRBD1; V: TRBV3-1/TRBV3-2; length: 17; CDR3: CASSHFTGTGKIYEQYF; DNA: TGTGCCAGCAGCCACTTCACCGGGACAGGGAAGATCTACGAGCAGTACTTC
J: TRBJ2-3; D: TRBD1; V: TRBV24-1; length: 16; CDR3: CATSRNTGTGQDTQYF; DNA: TGTGCCACCAGCAGAAATACCGGGACAGGGCAAGATACGCAGTATTTT
J: TRBJ2-1; D: -; V: TRBV25-1; length: 17; CDR3: CASSVWGGRGDYNEQFF; DNA: TGTGCCAGCAGTGTGTGGGGCGGCCGCGGGGATTACAATGAGCAGTTCTTC
J: TRBJ2-7; D: TRBD1; V: TRBV9; length: 12; CDR3: CASSPQGDEQYF; DNA: TGTGCCAGCAGCCCCCAGGGGGACGAGCAGTACTTC
J: TRBJ2-7; D: -; V: TRBV10-3; length: 12; CDR3: CAISVLSYEQYF; DNA: TGTGCCATCAGTGTTTTGTCATACGAGCAGTACTTC
J: TRBJ1-1; D: -; V: TRBV7-9; length: 16; CDR3: CASWFFLKGGRTEAFF; DNA: TGTGCCAGCTGGTTTTTCCTAAAGGGTGGGAGGACTGAAGCTTTCTTT
J: TRBJ1-2; D: -; V: TRBV7-8; length: 15; CDR3: CASSQYAGAIQGYTF; DNA: TGTGCCAGCAGCCAGTATGCGGGGGCCATTCAGGGCTACACCTTC
J: TRBJ2-7; D: TRBD1; V: TRBV6-1; length: 14; CDR3: CASSEMTGEGVQYF; DNA: TGTGCCAGCAGTGAAATGACAGGGGAAGGAGTGCAGTACTTC
J: TRBJ1-6; D: -; V: TRBV6-5; length: 14; CDR3: CASTDNSYNSPLHF; DNA: TGTGCCAGCACCGACAACTCCTATAATTCACCCCTCCACTTT